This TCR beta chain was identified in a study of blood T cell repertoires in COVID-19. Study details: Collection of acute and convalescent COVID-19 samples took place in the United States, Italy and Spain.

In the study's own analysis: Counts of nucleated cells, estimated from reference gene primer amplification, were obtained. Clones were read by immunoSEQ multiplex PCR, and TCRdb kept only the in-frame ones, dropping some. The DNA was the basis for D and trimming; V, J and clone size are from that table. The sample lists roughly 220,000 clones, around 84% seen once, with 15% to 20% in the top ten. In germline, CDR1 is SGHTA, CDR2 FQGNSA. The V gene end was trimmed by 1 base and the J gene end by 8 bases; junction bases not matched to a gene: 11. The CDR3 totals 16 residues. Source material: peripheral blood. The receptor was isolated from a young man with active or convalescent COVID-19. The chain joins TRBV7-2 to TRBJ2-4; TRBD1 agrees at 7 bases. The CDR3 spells CASSLDRTGHVDIQYF. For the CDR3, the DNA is TGTGCCAGCAGCTTAGATAGGACAGGTCATGTGGACATTCAGTACTTC. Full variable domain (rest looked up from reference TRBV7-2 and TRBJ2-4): GAGVSQSPSNKVTEKGKDVELRCDPISGHTALYWYRQSLGQGLEFLIYFQGNSAPDKSGLPSDRFSAERTGGSVSTLTIQRTQQEDSAVYLCASSLDRTGHVDIQYFGAGTRLSVL.